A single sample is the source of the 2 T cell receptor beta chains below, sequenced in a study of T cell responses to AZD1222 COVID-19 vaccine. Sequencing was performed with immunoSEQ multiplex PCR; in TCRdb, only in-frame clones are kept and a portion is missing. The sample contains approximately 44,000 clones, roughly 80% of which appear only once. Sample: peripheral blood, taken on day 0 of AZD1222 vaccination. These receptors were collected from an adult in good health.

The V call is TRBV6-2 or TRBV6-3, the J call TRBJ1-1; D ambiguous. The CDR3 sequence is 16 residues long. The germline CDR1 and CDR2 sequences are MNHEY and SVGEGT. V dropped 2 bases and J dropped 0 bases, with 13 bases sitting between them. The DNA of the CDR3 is TGTGCCAGCAGTTACCAACTCGTTATCCTGAACACTGAAGCTTTCTTT. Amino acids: CASSYQLVILNTEAFF.

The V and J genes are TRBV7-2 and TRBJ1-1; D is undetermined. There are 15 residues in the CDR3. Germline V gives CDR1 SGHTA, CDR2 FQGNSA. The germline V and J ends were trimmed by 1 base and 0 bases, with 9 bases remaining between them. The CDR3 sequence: CASSLGVSLNTEAFF. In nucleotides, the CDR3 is TGTGCCAGCAGCTTAGGTGTCAGCCTGAACACTGAAGCTTTCTTT.